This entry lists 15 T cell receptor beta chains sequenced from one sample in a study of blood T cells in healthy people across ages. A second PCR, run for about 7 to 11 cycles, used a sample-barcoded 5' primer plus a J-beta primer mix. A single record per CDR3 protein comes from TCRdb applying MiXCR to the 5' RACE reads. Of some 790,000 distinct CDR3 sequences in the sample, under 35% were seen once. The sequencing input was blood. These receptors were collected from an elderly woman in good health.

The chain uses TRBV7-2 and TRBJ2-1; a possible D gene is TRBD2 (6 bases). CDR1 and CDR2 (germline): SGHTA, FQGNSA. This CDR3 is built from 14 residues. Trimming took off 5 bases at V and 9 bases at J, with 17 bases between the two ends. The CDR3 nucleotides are TGTGCCAGCAGCCATCTAGCAGGAGGGATTGAGCAGTTCTTC. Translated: CASSHLAGGIEQFF.

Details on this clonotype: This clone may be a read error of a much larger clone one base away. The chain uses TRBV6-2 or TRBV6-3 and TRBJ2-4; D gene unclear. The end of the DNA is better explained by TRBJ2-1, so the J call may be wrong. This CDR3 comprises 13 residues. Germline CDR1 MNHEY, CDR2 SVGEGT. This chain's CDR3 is CASSEIAKNIQFF. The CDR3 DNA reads TGTGCCAGCAGCGAGATAGCCAAAAACATTCAGTTCTTC.

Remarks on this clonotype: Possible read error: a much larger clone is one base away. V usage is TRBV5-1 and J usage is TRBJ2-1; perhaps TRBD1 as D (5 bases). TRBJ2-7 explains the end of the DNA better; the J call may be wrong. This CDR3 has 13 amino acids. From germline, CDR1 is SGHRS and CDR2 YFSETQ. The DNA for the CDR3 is TGCGCCAGTAATCAAAACAGGAACAATGAGCAGTACTTC. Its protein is CASNQNRNNEQYF.

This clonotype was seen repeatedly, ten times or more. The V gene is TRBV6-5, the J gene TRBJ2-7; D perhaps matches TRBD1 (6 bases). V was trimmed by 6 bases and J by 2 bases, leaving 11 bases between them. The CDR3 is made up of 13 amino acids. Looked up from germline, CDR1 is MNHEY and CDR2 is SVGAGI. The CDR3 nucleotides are TGTGCCAGCAGCCCGGACAGAACCTACGAGCAGTACTTC. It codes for CASSPDRTYEQYF.

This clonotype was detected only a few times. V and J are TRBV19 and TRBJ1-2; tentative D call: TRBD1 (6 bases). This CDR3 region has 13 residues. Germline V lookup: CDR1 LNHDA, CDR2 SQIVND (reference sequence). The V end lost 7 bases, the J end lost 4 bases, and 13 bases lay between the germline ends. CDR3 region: CASNPTGSYGYTF. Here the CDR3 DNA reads TGTGCCAGTAACCCAACAGGGAGCTATGGCTACACCTTC. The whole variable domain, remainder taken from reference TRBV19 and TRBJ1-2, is DGGITQSPKYLFRKEGQNVTLSCEQNLNHDAMYWYRQDPGQGLRLIYYSQIVNDFQKGDIAEGYSVSREKKESFPLTVTSAQKNPTAFYLCASNPTGSYGYTFGSGTRLTVV.

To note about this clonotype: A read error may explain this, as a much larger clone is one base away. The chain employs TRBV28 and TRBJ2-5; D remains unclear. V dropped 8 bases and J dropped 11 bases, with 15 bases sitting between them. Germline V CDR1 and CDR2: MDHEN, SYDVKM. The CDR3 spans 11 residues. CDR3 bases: TGTGCCAGCCAAGTGCGCACTATACAGTACTTC. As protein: CASQVRTIQYF.

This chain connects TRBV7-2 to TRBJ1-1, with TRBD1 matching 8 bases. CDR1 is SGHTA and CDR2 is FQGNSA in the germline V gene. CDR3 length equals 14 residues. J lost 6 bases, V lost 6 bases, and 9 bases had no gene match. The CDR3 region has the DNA TGTGCCAGCAGTCCCCGGACAGGGACCTCTGAAGCTTTCTTT. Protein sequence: CASSPRTGTSEAFF.

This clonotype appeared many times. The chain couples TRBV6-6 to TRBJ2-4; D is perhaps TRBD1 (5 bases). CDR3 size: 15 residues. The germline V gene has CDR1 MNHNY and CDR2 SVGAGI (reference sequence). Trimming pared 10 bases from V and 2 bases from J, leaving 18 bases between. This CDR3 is CATSIQGASKNIQYF. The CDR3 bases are TGTGCCACCTCCATTCAGGGCGCCTCCAAAAACATTCAGTACTTC.

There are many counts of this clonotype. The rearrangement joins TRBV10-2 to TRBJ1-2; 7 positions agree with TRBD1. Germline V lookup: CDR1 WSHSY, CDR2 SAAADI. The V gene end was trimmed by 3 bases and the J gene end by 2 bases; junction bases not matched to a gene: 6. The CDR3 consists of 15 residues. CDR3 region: CASSETSQGNYGYTF. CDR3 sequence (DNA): TGCGCCAGCAGTGAAACTTCACAGGGGAACTATGGCTACACCTTC.

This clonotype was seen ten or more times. The CDR3 DNA reads TGTGCCAGCAGCACCTCCGGGACAGGGGGTTACAATGAGCAGTTCTTC. It codes for CASSTSGTGGYNEQFF. The chain is built from TRBV5-5 and TRBJ2-1; 11 nucleotides align to TRBD1. With V trimmed by 4 bases and J by 4 bases, 7 bases remained unmatched. Germline CDR1 reads SGHKS; CDR2 reads YYEKEE (reference sequence). The CDR3 has 16 amino acids.

The CDR3 nucleotides are TGCAGTGCTAGAGATCTGGGAGCTACCTACGAGCAGTACTTC. As protein: CSARDLGATYEQYF. The gene calls are TRBV20-1 and TRBJ2-7; perhaps TRBD2 as D (5 bases). This CDR3 region has 14 residues. With 0 bases removed from V and 2 bases from J, the gap between germline ends came to 11 bases. CDR1 is DFQATT and CDR2 is SNEGSKA in the germline V gene (reference sequence).

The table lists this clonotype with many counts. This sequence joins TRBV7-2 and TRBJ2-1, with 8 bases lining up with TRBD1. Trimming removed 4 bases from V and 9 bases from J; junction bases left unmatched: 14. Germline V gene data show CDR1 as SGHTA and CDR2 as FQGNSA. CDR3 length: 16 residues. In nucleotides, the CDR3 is TGTGCCAGCAGCTCACAGGGGGTTCTTCTACAGGGTGAGCAGTTCTTC. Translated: CASSSQGVLLQGEQFF. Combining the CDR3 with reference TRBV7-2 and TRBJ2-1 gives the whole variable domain GAGVSQSPSNKVTEKGKDVELRCDPISGHTALYWYRQSLGQGLEFLIYFQGNSAPDKSGLPSDRFSAERTGGSVSTLTIQRTQQEDSAVYLCASSSQGVLLQGEQFFGPGTRLTVL.

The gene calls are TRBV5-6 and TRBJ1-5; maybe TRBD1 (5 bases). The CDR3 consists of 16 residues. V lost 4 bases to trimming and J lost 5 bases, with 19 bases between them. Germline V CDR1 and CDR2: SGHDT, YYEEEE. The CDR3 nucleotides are TGTGCCAGCAGCCGAAGGGGCAGGGTCCCCTATCAGCCCCAGCATTTT. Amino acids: CASSRRGRVPYQPQHF.

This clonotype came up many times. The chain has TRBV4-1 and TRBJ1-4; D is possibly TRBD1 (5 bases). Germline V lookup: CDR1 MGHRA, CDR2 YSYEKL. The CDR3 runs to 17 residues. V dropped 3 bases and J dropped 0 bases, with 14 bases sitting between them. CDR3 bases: TGCGCCAGCAGCCAGGGGACTCACACCCCAACTAATGAAAAACTGTTTTTT. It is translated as CASSQGTHTPTNEKLFF.

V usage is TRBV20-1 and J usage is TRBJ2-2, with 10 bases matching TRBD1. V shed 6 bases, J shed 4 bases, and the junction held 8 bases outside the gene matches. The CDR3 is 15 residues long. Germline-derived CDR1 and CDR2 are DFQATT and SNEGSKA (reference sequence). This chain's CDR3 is CSAAGTGDFTGELFF. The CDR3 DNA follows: TGCAGTGCGGCCGGGACAGGGGACTTCACCGGGGAGCTGTTTTTT.